Below are 27 T cell receptor beta chains sequenced from a single sample in a study of T cells in Graves' hyperthyroidism and ophthalmopathy. Amplification of TCR beta CDR3 regions used RNA as the template. Primed by the HTBI set, a first-round RT-PCR was run on the TCR CDR3. TCRdb analysed the multiplex PCR reads with MiXCR anew, one entry per CDR3 protein. The sample carries under 650,000 distinct CDR3 sequences, 15% to 20% recorded once. Source material: blood. The source is a woman in her 30s with Graves' hyperthyroidism.

This clonotype has only a few counts. The chain combines TRBV24-1 with TRBJ1-5; D gene uncertain. This CDR3 is 14 amino acids long. The V end lost 4 bases, the J end lost 4 bases, and 10 bases lay between the germline ends. CDR1 KGHDR and CDR2 SFDVKD come from the germline V gene. The CDR3, as DNA: TGTGCCACCAGTGACCCAGCCTCTAATCAGCCCCAGCATTTT. Its translation is CATSDPASNQPQHF.

This clonotype has more than one count but fewer than ten. The chain links TRBV5-1 to TRBJ2-5; TRBD1 agrees at 8 bases. In germline, CDR1 is SGHRS, CDR2 YFSETQ. With 2 bases clipped from V and 5 bases from J, the junction kept 5 bases outside the gene matches. This CDR3 spans 14 amino acids. As DNA, the CDR3 is TGCGCCAGCAGCTTCCAGGACAGGGAGGAGACCCAGTACTTC. Its translation is CASSFQDREETQYF.

J is TRBJ1-2 and V is TRBV29-1, with a possible D match to TRBD1 (5 bases). There are 10 residues in the CDR3. V was cut by 4 bases and J by 6 bases, with 6 bases left in between. CDR1 and CDR2 (germline): SQVTM, ANQGSEA. CDR3 bases: TGCAGCGTTGGGGGGAATGGCTACACCTTC. This encodes CSVGGNGYTF.

This clonotype has just a few counts. The genes are TRBV6-1 and TRBJ2-2; 9 nucleotides align to TRBD1. The CDR3 consists of 15 residues. The J segment lost 6 bases and the V segment lost 6 bases, leaving 8 bases of the junction unmatched. Germline V gives CDR1 MNHNS, CDR2 SASEGT. CDR3 loop: CASRTDRGGAGELFF. CDR3 coding DNA: TGTGCCAGCAGGACCGACAGGGGGGGTGCCGGGGAGCTGTTTTTT.

This clonotype came up a few times. The chain uses TRBV20-1 and TRBJ2-7, with a possible D match to TRBD1 (6 bases). Trimming removed 0 bases from V and 3 bases from J, with 15 bases in between. The CDR3 length is 15 residues. Germline V gene sequence: CDR1 DFQATT, CDR2 SNEGSKA (reference sequence). The CDR3 sequence: CSARESPGAYYEQYF. DNA of the CDR3: TGCAGTGCTAGAGAGAGTCCAGGGGCGTACTACGAGCAGTACTTC.

This clonotype was seen ten or more times. The genes are TRBV7-9 and TRBJ2-2, with 8 bases aligning to TRBD2. Looked up from germline, CDR1 is SEHNR and CDR2 is FQNEAQ (reference sequence). J gave up 6 bases and V 4 bases, and 4 bases lay outside the gene matches. The CDR3 sequence is 14 residues long. The CDR3 DNA follows: TGTGCCAGCAGCTCAGCGGGAGCGGCCGGGGAGCTGTTTTTT. Residues: CASSSAGAAGELFF.

This clonotype has ten or more counts. The chain links TRBV6-1 to TRBJ2-5; TRBD1 is a possible D gene (6 bases). V lost 4 bases and J 1 base, leaving 13 bases between the germline ends. The CDR3 is made up of 15 amino acids. Germline CDR1 MNHNS, CDR2 SASEGT. The CDR3 DNA reads as TGTGCCAGCAGTGCCTGGGACACCTCCCAAGAGACCCAGTACTTC. It encodes CASSAWDTSQETQYF.

This clonotype was picked up a small number of times. The chain uses TRBV19 and TRBJ2-3; D is undetermined. This CDR3 comprises 13 residues. Germline V gives CDR1 LNHDA, CDR2 SQIVND (reference sequence). Between the trimmed V and J ends, which lost 5 bases and 7 bases, there was a span of 13 bases. The CDR3 nucleotides are TGTGCCAGTAGTCCCGAATGGGGAAATACGCAGTATTTT. Protein product: CASSPEWGNTQYF.

This clonotype has ten or more counts. The chain has TRBV12-3 or TRBV12-4 and TRBJ1-1, with D perhaps matching TRBD1 (5 bases). V gave up 3 bases and J gave up 9 bases, with 20 bases separating them. The CDR3 runs 15 residues. The CDR3 reads CASSFPLYSGRKAFF. The DNA of the CDR3 is TGTGCCAGCAGTTTTCCCCTCTACTCAGGGAGGAAAGCTTTCTTT.

In this sample, this clonotype turned up many times. The gene calls are TRBV7-3 and TRBJ2-7; D gene ambiguous. CDR3 length equals 14 residues. The germline V and J ends were trimmed by 0 bases and 5 bases, with 11 bases remaining between them. Germline CDR1 SGHTA, CDR2 FQGTGA. CDR3 amino acids: CASSLTGLFDEQYF. The CDR3, as DNA: TGTGCCAGCAGCTTAACCGGGCTCTTTGACGAGCAGTACTTC.

This clonotype occurred many times. This rearrangement joins TRBV6-2 or TRBV6-3 to TRBJ2-1, with TRBD2 matching 7 bases. The V segment lost 0 bases and the J segment 0 bases; nucleotides outside the gene matches: 5. There are 17 residues in the CDR3. Germline lookup yields CDR1 MNHEY and CDR2 SVGEGT. The CDR3 region is CASSYSRGGSSYNEQFF. CDR3 DNA sequence: TGTGCCAGCAGTTACTCCCGCGGGGGAAGCTCCTACAATGAGCAGTTCTTC.

The chain couples TRBV12-3 or TRBV12-4 to TRBJ2-2; TRBD1 agrees at 9 bases. V lost 3 bases, J lost 6 bases, and 14 bases stayed unmatched. This CDR3 is built from 18 residues. This chain's CDR3 is CASSLGEGQGKEAGELFF. The CDR3 DNA follows: TGTGCCAGCAGTTTGGGTGAGGGACAGGGTAAAGAGGCCGGGGAGCTGTTTTTT.

This clonotype was detected only a few times. The chain joins TRBV4-3 to TRBJ2-2; 8 nucleotides match TRBD1. After removal of 4 bases from V and 3 bases from J, the junction contained 7 bases not matched to a gene. The CDR3 is made up of 16 amino acids. Looked up from germline, CDR1 is LGHNA and CDR2 is YSLEER. CDR3 DNA: TGCGCCAGCAGCCGTGATTCGACAGGGGACACCGGGGAGCTGTTTTTT. Its protein product is CASSRDSTGDTGELFF.

This clonotype was observed many times. This chain links TRBV7-9 with TRBJ2-1; 13 bases are a match to TRBD2. This CDR3 has 15 amino acids. V dropped 5 bases and J dropped 8; count of bases not matched to a gene: 6. The germline CDR1 and CDR2 sequences are SEHNR and FQNEAQ (reference sequence). This CDR3 reads CASSPWTSGSYEQFF. CDR3 nucleotide sequence: TGTGCCAGCAGCCCCTGGACTAGCGGGAGCTATGAGCAGTTCTTC.

This clonotype was recorded a few times. A read error may produce the germline difference seen at one junction end. The J gene is TRBJ2-7, the V gene TRBV12-3 or TRBV12-4; possibly TRBD1 or TRBD2 for D (5 bases each). This CDR3 comprises 12 residues. CDR3 sequence (DNA): TGTGCCAGCGGTGGGGGAGTCCACGAGCGGTACTTC. The encoded protein is CASGGGVHERYF.

At least ten counts were recorded for this clonotype. V gene TRBV2 combines with J gene TRBJ2-3, with 11 bases matching TRBD2. The CDR3 has 13 amino acids. Trimming cost V 6 bases and J 4 bases; bases outside gene matches: 0. Germline assignment: CDR1 SNHLY and CDR2 FYNNEI. CDR3 sequence: CASRLAGADTQYF. The CDR3 nucleotides read TGTGCCAGCAGACTAGCGGGAGCAGATACGCAGTATTTT.

This clonotype was found many times. The V call is TRBV12-3 or TRBV12-4, the J call TRBJ1-1; D call uncertain. The CDR3 covers 13 residues. Trimming left V 1 base short and J 4 bases short, with 7 bases between. In DNA, the CDR3 is TGTGCCAGCAGTTTAGGAGGGCCCACTGAAGCTTTCTTT. It yields the protein CASSLGGPTEAFF.

This clonotype was detected ten times or more. The chain links TRBV11-3 to TRBJ2-1; D gene unclear. The V end lost 1 base, the J end lost 10 bases, and 11 bases lay between the germline ends. This CDR3 has 13 amino acids. Germline V gene sequence: CDR1 SGHNT, CDR2 YENEEA. The CDR3 loop is CASSLAAVGEQFF. As DNA, the CDR3 is TGTGCCAGCAGCTTAGCCGCGGTCGGGGAGCAGTTCTTC.

In its sample, this clonotype was seen many times. The chain combines TRBV20-1 with TRBJ2-7, with 13 bases fitting TRBD2. With V trimmed by 6 bases and J by 3 bases, 11 bases remained unmatched. This CDR3 spans 16 amino acids. Germline assignment: CDR1 DFQATT and CDR2 SNEGSKA (reference sequence). CDR3 in amino acids: CSAPLDRTSGSYEQYF. The CDR3 DNA sequence: TGCAGTGCCCCCCTCGACCGGACTAGCGGGAGCTACGAGCAGTACTTC.

About this clonotype: This could be a read error, since a much larger clone is one nucleotide away. The chain carries TRBV2 and TRBJ2-3, with D possibly TRBD2 on 5 matching bases. The CDR3 loop spans 13 amino acids. Germline V gene data show CDR1 as SNHLY and CDR2 as FYNNEI. CDR3 sequence reads: CDSSVEATDTQYF. CDR3 DNA: TGTGACAGCAGTGTGGAGGCCACAGATACGCAGTATTTT.

This clonotype was found many times. The rearrangement joins TRBV11-2 to TRBJ1-1; no reliable D call. Trimming pared 0 bases from V and 4 bases from J, leaving 9 bases between. The CDR3 is 14 residues long. Germline CDR1 reads SGHAT; CDR2 reads FQNNGV. CDR3 in DNA: TGTGCCAGCAGCTTAGAGCGGGAATTCACTGAAGCTTTCTTT. Its translation is CASSLEREFTEAFF.

In its sample, this clonotype was seen a few times. The V call is TRBV7-8, the J call TRBJ2-1, with 7 bases aligning to TRBD1. CDR1 is SGHVS and CDR2 is FQNEAQ in the germline V gene. CDR3 length: 16 residues. V shed 2 bases, J shed 4 bases, and the junction held 8 bases outside the gene matches. The CDR3 spells CASSLTSTGKYNEQFF. The DNA for the CDR3 is TGTGCCAGCAGCTTAACTTCGACAGGGAAATACAATGAGCAGTTCTTC. The variable domain in full, with the rest retrieved from reference TRBV7-8 and TRBJ2-1, is GAGVSQSPRYKVAKRGQDVALRCDPISGHVSLFWYQQALGQGPEFLTYFQNEAQLDKSGLPSDRFFAERPEGSVSTLKIQRTQQEDSAVYLCASSLTSTGKYNEQFFGPGTRLTVL.

This clonotype turned up a few times. The V call is TRBV29-1, the J call TRBJ1-4; D gene uncertain. This CDR3 has 14 amino acids. Per germline, CDR1 SQVTM and CDR2 ANQGSEA. Trimming pared 5 bases from V and 0 bases from J, leaving 10 bases between. CDR3 coding DNA: TGCAGCGTTCGATTCGTCCCAACTAATGAAAAACTGTTTTTT. This encodes CSVRFVPTNEKLFF. The full variable domain, in which reference TRBV29-1 and TRBJ1-4 provide the parts outside the CDR3, is SAVISQKPSRDICQRGTSLTIQCQVDSQVTMMFWYRQQPGQSLTLIATANQGSEATYESGFVIDKFPISRPNLTFSTLTVSNMSPEDSSIYLCSVRFVPTNEKLFFGSGTQLSVL.

This clonotype was picked up many times. The chain links TRBV5-6 to TRBJ2-3; D uncertain. The CDR3 is 14 residues long. V was cut by 1 base and J by 2 bases, with 8 bases left in between. Germline-derived CDR1 and CDR2 are SGHDT and YYEEEE. The CDR3 DNA reads as TGTGCCAGCAGCTTGTTATCTTTCACAGATACGCAGTATTTT. As protein: CASSLLSFTDTQYF.

Many counts were recorded for this clonotype. V usage is TRBV5-1 and J usage is TRBJ2-3; D may match TRBD1 or TRBD2 (5 bases each). The CDR3 is 16 residues long. V was cut by 7 bases and J by 0 bases, with 18 bases left in between. CDR1 and CDR2 (germline): SGHRS, YFSETQ. CDR3 in amino acids: CASGPRGDLSTDTQYF. In nucleotides, the CDR3 is TGCGCCAGCGGGCCCCGAGGGGACCTTAGCACAGATACGCAGTATTTT.

This clonotype showed up many times. V usage is TRBV29-1 and J usage is TRBJ2-7, with D uncertain. CDR1 and CDR2 from the germline V gene are SQVTM and ANQGSEA. Deletions cut 1 base from V and 2 bases from J, with 3 bases between. This CDR3 is 11 amino acids long. The CDR3 protein is CSVEGTYEQYF. The CDR3 DNA is TGCAGCGTTGAAGGTACCTACGAGCAGTACTTC.

The chain uses TRBV2 and TRBJ2-1, with D maybe TRBD2 (5 bases). Trimming left V 5 bases short and J 0 bases short, with 11 bases between. Germline V lookup: CDR1 SNHLY, CDR2 FYNNEI. CDR3 length: 15 amino acids. The CDR3 DNA reads as TGTGCCAGCAGTCCGGAGGAGAGCTCCTACAATGAGCAGTTCTTC. Its protein product is CASSPEESSYNEQFF.